The 21 T cell receptor beta chains presented below share a single source sample, sequenced in a study of blood T cell repertoires in COVID-19. Here immunoSEQ multiplex PCR was the method, and the copy in TCRdb shows in-frame clones only, minus some. The sample holds 120,000 to 150,000 clones, about 82% seen once. The sequenced sample consisted of peripheral blood. The origin of the receptors is a woman aged 40 to 50 with active or convalescent COVID-19.

Notes on this clone: Other DNA sequences in this specimen translate into the identical CDR3. The chain combines TRBV10-2 with TRBJ1-1, with D possibly being TRBD1 (5 bases). The CDR3 is 12 amino acids. V lost 5 bases and J lost 5, with 9 bases in between. Germline V gives CDR1 WSHSY, CDR2 SAAADI. The CDR3 DNA sequence: TGCGCCAGCAGTACTGGGGCTACTGAAGCTTTCTTT. Encoded protein: CASSTGATEAFF.

This sequence joins TRBV5-8 and TRBJ2-7; no clear D gene. The CDR3 extends over 14 amino acids. The V gene lost 1 base and the J gene lost 6 bases, with 14 bases spanning the gap. Germline assignment: CDR1 SGHTS and CDR2 YDEGEE. The CDR3 reads CASSLYGGAVEQYF. CDR3 sequence (DNA): TGTGCCAGCAGCTTGTATGGTGGTGCGGTCGAGCAGTACTTC.

This chain uses TRBV2 with TRBJ2-7, with 9 bases fitting TRBD1. J was trimmed by 6 bases and V by 8 bases; bases with no gene match: 11. This CDR3 region has 14 residues. Germline V gene data show CDR1 as SNHLY and CDR2 as FYNNEI. The CDR3 region has the DNA TGTGCCAGCCTAACAAGGACAGGGGCGACCGAGCAGTACTTC. Its protein product is CASLTRTGATEQYF.

In nucleotides, the CDR3 is TGTGCCAGCTCACTCCAGGGGAACTATGGCTACACCTTC. It encodes CASSLQGNYGYTF. The rearrangement uses TRBV18 and TRBJ1-2; D possibly corresponds to TRBD1 (6 bases). Germline values: CDR1 KGHSH, CDR2 LQKENI. The CDR3 consists of 13 residues. V shed 4 bases and J shed 2 bases, with 8 bases lying between them.

The chain links TRBV6-5 to TRBJ1-2; a weak D match, TRBD1 (5 bases). V was pared by 6 bases and J by 6 bases, with 17 bases between. CDR1 and CDR2 from the germline V gene are MNHEY and SVGAGI. The CDR3 consists of 14 residues. CDR3 in amino acids: CASSPRGGGNGYTF. The CDR3 nucleotides read TGTGCCAGCAGCCCCCGTGGGGGGGGTAATGGCTACACCTTC.

This clone was recorded only once. This chain connects TRBV29-1 to TRBJ1-4; D is perhaps TRBD1 (5 bases). Germline V gene data show CDR1 as SQVTM and CDR2 as ANQGSEA. The CDR3 is made up of 14 amino acids. Deletions cut 5 bases from V and 3 bases from J, with 13 bases between. CDR3 sequence (DNA): TGCAGCGTTCGCCTCGGGACTGCTAATGAAAAACTGTTTTTT. It yields the protein CSVRLGTANEKLFF. The variable domain in full, completed from reference TRBV29-1 and TRBJ1-4, reads SAVISQKPSRDICQRGTSLTIQCQVDSQVTMMFWYRQQPGQSLTLIATANQGSEATYESGFVIDKFPISRPNLTFSTLTVSNMSPEDSSIYLCSVRLGTANEKLFFGSGTQLSVL.

The chain recombines TRBV5-4 with TRBJ1-3, with TRBD1 matching over 9 bases. Per the germline V gene, CDR1 is SGHNT and CDR2 is YYREEE (reference sequence). This CDR3 comprises 16 residues. With V trimmed by 5 bases and J by 0 bases, 6 bases remained unmatched. This chain's CDR3 is CASSRGTGISGNTIYF. The CDR3 coding sequence is TGTGCCAGCAGTCGTGGGACAGGGATCTCTGGAAACACCATATATTTT. The full variable domain, its missing parts supplied by reference TRBV5-4 and TRBJ1-3, is ETGVTQSPTHLIKTRGQQVTLRCSSQSGHNTVSWYQQALGQGPQFIFQYYREEENGRGNFPPRFSGLQFPNYSSELNVNALELDDSALYLCASSRGTGISGNTIYFGEGSWLTVV.

This clone has just a few counts. The chain couples TRBV6-5 to TRBJ2-7; 10 bases are shared with TRBD1. Germline loops: CDR1 MNHEY, CDR2 SVGAGI. V was pared by 6 bases and J by 2 bases, with 7 bases of the junction left unmatched. The CDR3 is 15 residues long. The CDR3 DNA reads TGTGCCAGCAGGTACCGGGACAGGGGCACCTACGAGCAGTACTTC. This translates into CASRYRDRGTYEQYF.

J is TRBJ2-5 and V is TRBV4-1; 8 bases agree with TRBD2. This CDR3 is 15 amino acids long. CDR1 is MGHRA and CDR2 is YSYEKL in the germline V gene. J was trimmed by 7 bases and V by 2 bases; bases with no gene match: 9. Here the CDR3 reads CASSQHSGGTLTQYF. For the CDR3, the DNA is TGCGCCAGCAGCCAACACAGCGGGGGCACTCTGACCCAGTACTTC.

This clone was seen a few times. The CDR3 DNA follows: TGTGCCTGGAGCGCAACTGCTTCACCCCTCCACTTT. Its protein is CAWSATASPLHF. The V gene is TRBV30, the J gene TRBJ1-6, with no clear D. This CDR3 spans 12 amino acids. Trimming cost V 3 bases and J 9 bases, with 9 bases left between them. Germline lookup yields CDR1 GTSNPN and CDR2 SVGIG (reference sequence).

The V and J genes are TRBV6-5 and TRBJ1-1; D not certain. Trimming took 5 bases from V and 7 from J, leaving 17 bases between them. The germline CDR1 and CDR2 sequences are MNHEY and SVGAGI. The CDR3 runs to 14 residues. The CDR3 DNA reads as TGTGCCAGCAGTCGAGGGCGCCAGTTGGGTGAAGCTTTCTTT. The encoded protein is CASSRGRQLGEAFF.

This clone was seen a few times. This sequence joins TRBV2 and TRBJ1-2; D gene ambiguous. V lost 7 bases, J lost 2 bases, and 14 bases lay in between. The CDR3 contains 14 residues. CDR1 SNHLY and CDR2 FYNNEI come from the germline V gene. The CDR3 sequence is CASMAAKYNYGYTF. The CDR3 nucleotides read TGTGCCAGCATGGCGGCGAAATACAACTATGGCTACACCTTC.

The J gene is TRBJ2-2, the V gene TRBV10-1; 12 nucleotides line up with TRBD2. V shed 7 bases, J shed 2 bases, and the junction held 5 bases outside the gene matches. The CDR3 contains 16 residues. Germline V lookup: CDR1 WNHNN, CDR2 SYGVQD (reference sequence). CDR3 sequence (DNA): TGCGCCAGCACTCCTAGCGGGAGGGATAACACCGGGGAGCTGTTTTTT. It specifies CASTPSGRDNTGELFF.

V usage is TRBV7-2 and J usage is TRBJ2-3, with 10 nucleotides matching TRBD2. Trimming cost V 8 bases and J 4 bases; bases outside gene matches: 9. Germline lookup yields CDR1 SGHTA and CDR2 FQGNSA. There are 15 residues in the CDR3. The CDR3 spells CASLLLAGVSDTQYF. CDR3 coding DNA: TGTGCCAGCTTACTTCTAGCGGGAGTCTCAGATACGCAGTATTTT.

J is TRBJ1-2 and V is TRBV7-9, with a possible D match to TRBD1 (5 bases). From germline, CDR1 is SEHNR and CDR2 FQNEAQ (reference sequence). Trimming stripped 6 bases from V and 3 bases from J, with 14 bases between. This CDR3 region has 14 residues. CDR3 sequence: CASRSQGGDYGYTF. CDR3 sequence (DNA): TGTGCCAGCAGGTCCCAGGGAGGAGACTATGGCTACACCTTC.

The J gene is TRBJ1-1, the V gene TRBV2; D remains ambiguous. This CDR3 contains 15 residues. The V and J ends lost 7 bases and 3 bases respectively, with 18 bases between them. Per germline, CDR1 SNHLY and CDR2 FYNNEI. The CDR3 coding sequence is TGTGCCAGCAAAAGGTTACCCCCTCAGGACACTGAAGCTTTCTTT. Amino acid sequence: CASKRLPPQDTEAFF.

This rearrangement joins TRBV7-9 to TRBJ1-1, with D unclear. The V end lost 2 bases, the J end lost 11 bases, and 12 bases lay between the germline ends. Germline V gene lookup returns CDR1 SEHNR and CDR2 FQNEAQ (reference sequence). The CDR3 extends over 12 amino acids. The CDR3: CASSLSPFGAFF. In nucleotides, the CDR3 is TGTGCCAGCAGCTTATCCCCCTTCGGGGCTTTCTTT.

This chain uses TRBV5-6 with TRBJ1-5, with 9 bases fitting TRBD1. CDR3 length: 15 residues. Germline loops: CDR1 SGHDT, CDR2 YYEEEE. J gave up 11 bases and V 4 bases, and 13 bases lay outside the gene matches. The CDR3, as DNA: TGTGCCAGCAGCCTGCAGGGGACAGGGAGTAGGGCCCAGCATTTT. It specifies CASSLQGTGSRAQHF.

This chain links TRBV11-2 with TRBJ1-2, with TRBD1 identical over 7 bases. Trimming took 4 bases from V and 8 from J; bases not matched to a gene: 7. This CDR3 spans 13 amino acids. Per germline, CDR1 SGHAT and CDR2 FQNNGV. This CDR3 is CASSSPGGQGYTF. The DNA of the CDR3 is TGTGCCAGCAGCTCCCCAGGGGGGCAAGGCTACACCTTC.

With regard to this clone: At one boundary the junction diverges from the germline segment, which might be a read error. This chain uses TRBV19 with TRBJ2-3; 7 bases fit TRBD1. Per the germline V gene, CDR1 is LNHDA and CDR2 is SQIVND (reference sequence). This CDR3 is built from 12 residues. DNA of the CDR3: TGTGCCAGTAGCATAGGGGGCGGTACGCAGTATTTT. It yields the protein CASSIGGGTQYF.

This chain joins TRBV4-1 and TRBJ2-7; D unresolved. The CDR3 consists of 14 residues. Trimming cost V 4 bases and J 0 bases, with 10 bases left between them. Germline assignment: CDR1 MGHRA and CDR2 YSYEKL. Here the CDR3 reads CASSRVEFSYEQYF. CDR3 in DNA: TGCGCCAGCAGCCGGGTGGAGTTCTCCTACGAGCAGTACTTC.